This record covers a single T cell receptor beta chain. V lost 1 base and J 1 base, leaving 10 bases between the germline ends. CDR3 length equals 14 residues. CDR1 and CDR2 from the germline V gene are GTSNPN and SVGIG (reference sequence). From the 5' RACE reads, TCRdb called clonotypes with MiXCR, one entry per CDR3 protein. The profile shows about 140,000 distinct CDR3 sequences, roughly 8.3% of them singletons. The data originate from a study of CD8 T cells in ankylosing spondylitis. The V and J genes are TRBV30 and TRBJ2-5; D is possibly TRBD1 (5 bases). The clonotype comes from a male donor with ankylosing spondylitis. Specimen: synovial fluid, either unsorted or a sorted T cell fraction (not recorded which). The CDR3 spells CAWSGAGPQETQYF. CDR3 nucleotides: TGTGCCTGGAGTGGAGCAGGGCCCCAAGAGACCCAGTACTTC.